This is a list of T cell receptor beta chains from one sample in a study of cytomegalovirus exposure and HLA in healthy donors. Method: immunoSEQ multiplex PCR; TCRdb's copy keeps in-frame clones and lacks some. The sample lists approximately 110,000 clones, approximately 70% occurring once. Specimen: PBMCs. All receptors derive from a man aged 25-40 years in good health and CMV-seropositive. Both conserved end residues are part of each CDR3. D genes are given only for firm matches. Rows give clone size only sometimes, using once, few, many, or a class for an expanded clone.

CASRPEPRGFEDTQYF TGTGCCAGCAGACCGGAACCCAGGGGGTTCGAGGATACGCAGTATTTT TRBJ2-3 . TRBV28 TRBD1
CASSVGDTLANYGYTF TGTGCCAGCAGCGTAGGGGACACACTTGCTAACTATGGCTACACCTTC TRBJ1-2 . TRBV9 .
CASSLLGPTGGLDTQYF TGTGCCAGCAGTTTATTGGGGCCGACAGGGGGGTTAGATACGCAGTATTTT TRBJ2-3 . TRBV27 TRBD1
CAWSVPGTGPHF TGTGCCTGGAGTGTACCCGGGACAGGGCCACACTTC TRBJ2-7 . TRBV30 TRBD1
CASSQGTGVQYEAFF TGCGCCAGCAGCCAAGGGACAGGGGTTCAATACGAAGCTTTCTTT TRBJ1-1 . TRBV4-1 TRBD1
CASSTQQGGTEAFF TGTGCCAGCAGCACCCAACAGGGTGGCACTGAAGCTTTCTTT TRBJ1-1 . TRBV7-9 .
CASSEGQGSNQPQHF TGTGCCAGCAGTGAGGGGCAGGGAAGCAATCAGCCCCAGCATTTT TRBJ1-5 . TRBV2 .
CASSVGGQNTEAFF TGTGCCAGCAGCGTAGGAGGGCAGAACACTGAAGCTTTCTTT TRBJ1-1 . TRBV9 .
CASKAGARAGELFF TGCGCCAGCAAAGCTGGGGCCCGCGCCGGGGAGCTGTTTTTT TRBJ2-2 . TRBV4-1 .
CATTQTPLSGSGNTIYF TGTGCCACCACTCAAACCCCCCTGTCAGGCTCTGGAAACACCATATATTTT TRBJ1-3 . TRBV10-3 .
CASGSSPADGNQPQHF TGTGCTAGTGGCTCCTCGCCAGCGGACGGGAATCAGCCCCAGCATTTT TRBJ1-5 few TRBV12-5 .
CASSNRPGGGEKLFF TGTGCCAGTAGTAATAGACCCGGAGGAGGTGAAAAACTGTTTTTT TRBJ1-4 few TRBV19 .
CASSFILQWGSSSTDTQYF TGTGCCAGCAGCTTTATTTTACAGTGGGGCTCGTCTAGCACAGATACGCAGTATTTT TRBJ2-3 . TRBV7-2 .
CASSQEVGPGTEAFF TGTGCCAGCAGCCAAGAGGTCGGTCCAGGCACTGAAGCTTTCTTT TRBJ1-1 . TRBV4-2 .
CASSLAYSRDEQYF TGTGCCAGCAGCTTAGCGTACTCCCGGGACGAGCAGTACTTC TRBJ2-7 . TRBV11-2 .
CASSRTRSGGTDTQYF TGTGCCAGCAGCCGCACCCGTAGCGGGGGCACAGATACGCAGTATTTT TRBJ2-3 . TRBV7-6 TRBD2
CASSFLGGEGLTEAFF TGCGCCAGCAGCTTTTTAGGGGGCGAGGGGCTCACTGAAGCTTTCTTT TRBJ1-1 . TRBV5-1 TRBD1
CASSPRQGAYEQYF TGTGCCAGTAGTCCGCGACAGGGGGCCTACGAGCAGTACTTC TRBJ2-7 . TRBV19 TRBD1
CASSPRGRANYGYTF TGTGCCAGCTCACCACGGGGGAGAGCTAACTATGGCTACACCTTC TRBJ1-2 . TRBV27 .
CASSPRGSHGYTF TGTGCCAGCTCACCCCGGGGGTCTCATGGCTACACCTTC TRBJ1-2 . TRBV18 .
CASSQLYRGRGGGGELFF TGCGCCAGCAGCCAGTTATACAGGGGGCGAGGGGGTGGCGGGGAGCTGTTTTTT TRBJ2-2 . TRBV4-1 TRBD1
CASSKTGGASPLHF TGTGCCAGCAGTAAGACAGGGGGCGCATCACCCCTCCACTTT TRBJ1-6 once TRBV6-5 TRBD1
CASSQDTSRVSQHF TGCGCCAGCAGCCAAGATACCTCCCGCGTGTCCCAGCATTTT TRBJ1-5 . TRBV4-1 .
CATGLAGGPGSQFF TGCGCCACAGGACTAGCGGGGGGGCCGGGCTCGCAGTTCTTC TRBJ2-1 . TRBV10-3 TRBD2
CASSVATSGSTDTQYF TGTGCCAGCAGCGTAGCCACTAGCGGGAGCACAGATACGCAGTATTTT TRBJ2-3 . TRBV9 TRBD2
CASSQDPRVVAFF TGTGCCAGCAGCCAAGATCCCCGGGTAGTGGCTTTCTTT TRBJ1-1 . TRBV4-2 .